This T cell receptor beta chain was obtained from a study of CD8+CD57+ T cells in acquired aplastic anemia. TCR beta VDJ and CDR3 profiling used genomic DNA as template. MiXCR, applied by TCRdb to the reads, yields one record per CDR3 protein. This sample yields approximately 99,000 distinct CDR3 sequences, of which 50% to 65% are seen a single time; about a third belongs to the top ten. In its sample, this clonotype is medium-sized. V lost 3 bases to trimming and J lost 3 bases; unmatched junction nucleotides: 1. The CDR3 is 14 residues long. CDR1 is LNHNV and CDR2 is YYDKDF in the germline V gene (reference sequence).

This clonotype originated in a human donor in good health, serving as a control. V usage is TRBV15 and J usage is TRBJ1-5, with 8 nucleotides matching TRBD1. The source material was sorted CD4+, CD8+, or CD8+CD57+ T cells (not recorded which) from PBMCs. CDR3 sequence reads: CATSRTGDNQPQHF. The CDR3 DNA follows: TGTGCCACCAGCAGGACAGGGGACAATCAGCCCCAGCATTTT.